This TCR beta chain derives from a study of cytomegalovirus exposure and HLA in healthy donors. Regarding this clone: What it recognizes is unknown.

V shed 3 bases and J 3 bases; nucleotides not matched to a gene: 9. The germline V gene has CDR1 SGHDT and CDR2 YYEEEE. The CDR3 has 16 amino acids. Study observations and caveats: A previous analysis found most TCR beta V segments productive roughly 87% or roughly 30% of the time. With later analysis, a missense DCLRE1C variant became linked to TCR beta V- and J-gene trimming. The study put under 200 TCR beta chains on its list as cytomegalovirus-associated. Analyzed later, most CMV-associated TCR beta chains appeared HLA-restricted.

Amplification used 60 Vbeta primers and 13 Jbeta primers. Sequenced by immunoSEQ multiplex PCR; TCRdb stores in-frame clones only, minus some. The table has 150,000 to 200,000 clones, over 60% seen once. The TCR was taken from a woman aged 45-65 years in good health and CMV-seropositive. The sample comprised PBMCs. The chain couples TRBV5-6 to TRBJ2-3; TRBD2 agrees at 8 bases. In DNA, the CDR3 is TGTGCCAGCAGCTCCCGGGAGGGACGGGGGACAGATACGCAGTATTTT. Translating gives CASSSREGRGTDTQYF.